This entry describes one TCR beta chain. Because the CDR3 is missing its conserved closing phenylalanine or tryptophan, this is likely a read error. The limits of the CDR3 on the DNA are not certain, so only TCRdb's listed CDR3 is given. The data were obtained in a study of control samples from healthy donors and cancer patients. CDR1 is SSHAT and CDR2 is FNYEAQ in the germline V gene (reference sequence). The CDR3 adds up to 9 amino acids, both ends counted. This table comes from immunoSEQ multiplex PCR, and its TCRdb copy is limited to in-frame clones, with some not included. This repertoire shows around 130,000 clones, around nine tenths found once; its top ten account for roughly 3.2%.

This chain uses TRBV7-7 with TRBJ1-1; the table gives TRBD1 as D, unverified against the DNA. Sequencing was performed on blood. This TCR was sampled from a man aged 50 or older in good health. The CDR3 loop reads CASTQFQGL.